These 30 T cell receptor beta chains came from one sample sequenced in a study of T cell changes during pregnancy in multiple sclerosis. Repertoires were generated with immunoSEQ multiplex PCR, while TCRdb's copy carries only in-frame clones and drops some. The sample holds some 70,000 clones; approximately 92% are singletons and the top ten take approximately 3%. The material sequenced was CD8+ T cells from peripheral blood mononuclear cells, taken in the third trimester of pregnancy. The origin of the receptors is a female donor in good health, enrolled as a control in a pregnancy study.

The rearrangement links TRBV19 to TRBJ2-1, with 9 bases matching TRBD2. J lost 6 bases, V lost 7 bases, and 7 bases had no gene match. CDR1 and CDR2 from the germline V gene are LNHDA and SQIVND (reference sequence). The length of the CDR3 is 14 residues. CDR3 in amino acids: CASTAGGFVNEQFF. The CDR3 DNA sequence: TGTGCCAGTACCGCGGGGGGGTTCGTCAATGAGCAGTTCTTC.

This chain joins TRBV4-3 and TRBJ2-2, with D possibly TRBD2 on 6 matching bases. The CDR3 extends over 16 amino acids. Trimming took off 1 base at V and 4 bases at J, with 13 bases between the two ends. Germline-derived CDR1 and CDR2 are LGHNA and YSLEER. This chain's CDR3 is CASSQGRGSGTGELFF. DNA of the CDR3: TGCGCCAGCAGCCAAGGACGGGGGTCGGGCACCGGGGAGCTGTTTTTT.

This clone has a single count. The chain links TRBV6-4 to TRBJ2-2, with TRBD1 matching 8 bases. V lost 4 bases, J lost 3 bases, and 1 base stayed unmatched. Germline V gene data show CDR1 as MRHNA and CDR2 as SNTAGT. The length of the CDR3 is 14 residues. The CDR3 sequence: CASSATGDTGELFF. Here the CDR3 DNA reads TGTGCCAGCAGTGCGACAGGGGACACCGGGGAGCTGTTTTTT.

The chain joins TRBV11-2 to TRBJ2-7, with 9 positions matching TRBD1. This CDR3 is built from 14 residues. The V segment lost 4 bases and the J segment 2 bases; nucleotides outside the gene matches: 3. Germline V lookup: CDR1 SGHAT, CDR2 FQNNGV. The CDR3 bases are TGTGCCAGCAGCTCCCGGGACAGGGCCTACGAGCAGTACTTC. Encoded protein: CASSSRDRAYEQYF.

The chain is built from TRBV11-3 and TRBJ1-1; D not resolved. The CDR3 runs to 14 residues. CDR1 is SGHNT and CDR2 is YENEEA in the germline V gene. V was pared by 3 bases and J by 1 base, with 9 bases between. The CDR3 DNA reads TGTGCCAGCAGCTTGGGCGTCCGGAACACTGAAGCTTTCTTT. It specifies CASSLGVRNTEAFF.

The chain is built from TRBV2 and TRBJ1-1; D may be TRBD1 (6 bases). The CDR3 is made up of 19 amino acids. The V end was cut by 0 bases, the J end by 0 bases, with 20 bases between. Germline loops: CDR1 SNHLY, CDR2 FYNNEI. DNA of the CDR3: TGTGCCAGCAGTGAAGCACCTCAGTACAGGGTGTCTATGAACACTGAAGCTTTCTTT. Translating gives CASSEAPQYRVSMNTEAFF.

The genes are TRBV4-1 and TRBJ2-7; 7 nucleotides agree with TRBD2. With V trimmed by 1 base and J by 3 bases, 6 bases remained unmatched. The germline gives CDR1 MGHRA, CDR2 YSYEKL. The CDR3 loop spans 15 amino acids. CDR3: CASSQAGGGFYEQYF. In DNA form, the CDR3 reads TGCGCCAGCAGCCAAGCTGGGGGGGGTTTCTACGAGCAGTACTTC.

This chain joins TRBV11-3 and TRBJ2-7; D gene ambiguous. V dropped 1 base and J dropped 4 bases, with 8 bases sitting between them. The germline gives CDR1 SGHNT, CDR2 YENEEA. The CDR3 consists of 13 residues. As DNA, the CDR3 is TGTGCCAGCAGCTTAGGGGTCGGGTACGAGCAGTACTTC. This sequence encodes CASSLGVGYEQYF.

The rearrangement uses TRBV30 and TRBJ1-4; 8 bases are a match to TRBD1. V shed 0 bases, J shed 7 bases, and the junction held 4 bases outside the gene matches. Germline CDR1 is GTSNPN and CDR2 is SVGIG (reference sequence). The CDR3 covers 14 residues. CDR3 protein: CAWSVGQGVEKLFF. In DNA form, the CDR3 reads TGTGCCTGGAGTGTAGGACAGGGAGTTGAAAAACTGTTTTTT.

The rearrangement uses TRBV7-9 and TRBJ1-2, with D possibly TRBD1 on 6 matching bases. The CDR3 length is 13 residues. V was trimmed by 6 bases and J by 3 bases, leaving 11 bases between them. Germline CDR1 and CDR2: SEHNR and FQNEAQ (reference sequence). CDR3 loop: CASRGTQDYGYTF. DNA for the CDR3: TGTGCCAGCAGGGGGACACAAGACTATGGCTACACCTTC.

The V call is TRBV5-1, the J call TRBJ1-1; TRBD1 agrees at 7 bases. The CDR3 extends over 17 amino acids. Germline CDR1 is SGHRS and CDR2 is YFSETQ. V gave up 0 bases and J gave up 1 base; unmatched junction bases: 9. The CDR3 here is CASSLEAGGYGNTEAFF. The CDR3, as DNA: TGCGCCAGCAGCTTGGAGGCAGGGGGGTACGGGAACACTGAAGCTTTCTTT.

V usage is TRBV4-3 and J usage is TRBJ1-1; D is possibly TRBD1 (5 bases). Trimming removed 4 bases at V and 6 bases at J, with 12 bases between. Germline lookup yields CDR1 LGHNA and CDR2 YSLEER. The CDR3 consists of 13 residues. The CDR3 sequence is CASSREGLAEAFF. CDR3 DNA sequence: TGCGCCAGCAGCCGGGAGGGGTTAGCTGAAGCTTTCTTT.

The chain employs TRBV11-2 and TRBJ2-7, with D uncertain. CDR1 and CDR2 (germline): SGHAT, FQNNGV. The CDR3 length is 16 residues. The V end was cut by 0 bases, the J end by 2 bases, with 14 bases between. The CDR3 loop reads CASSLDIQTYTYEQYF. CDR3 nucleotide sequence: TGTGCCAGCAGCTTAGATATACAGACCTATACCTACGAGCAGTACTTC.

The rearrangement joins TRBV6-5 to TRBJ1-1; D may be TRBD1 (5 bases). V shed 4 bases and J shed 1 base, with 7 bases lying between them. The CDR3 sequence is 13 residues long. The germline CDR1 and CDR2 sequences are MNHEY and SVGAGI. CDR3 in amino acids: CASSWGGNTEAFF. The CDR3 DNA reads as TGTGCCAGCAGTTGGGGGGGGAACACTGAAGCTTTCTTT.

The CDR3 DNA is TGTGCCAGCAGTGAAAGCTCCGGACAGAGCTACGAGCAGTACTTC. It is translated as CASSESSGQSYEQYF. This sequence joins TRBV6-1 and TRBJ2-7; perhaps TRBD1 as D (6 bases). Trimming left V 2 bases short and J 3 bases short, with 14 bases between. The germline V gene encodes CDR1 MNHNS and CDR2 SASEGT. The CDR3 has 15 residues.

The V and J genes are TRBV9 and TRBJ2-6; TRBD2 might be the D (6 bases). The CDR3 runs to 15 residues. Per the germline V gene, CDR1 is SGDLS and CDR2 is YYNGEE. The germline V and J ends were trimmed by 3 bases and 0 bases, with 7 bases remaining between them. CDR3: CASSGRGSGANVLTF. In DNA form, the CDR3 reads TGTGCCAGCAGCGGGAGGGGCTCTGGGGCCAACGTCCTGACTTTC.

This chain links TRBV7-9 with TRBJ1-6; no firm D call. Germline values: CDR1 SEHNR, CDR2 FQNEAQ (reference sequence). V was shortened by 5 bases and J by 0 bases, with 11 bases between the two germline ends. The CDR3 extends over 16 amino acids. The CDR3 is CASSQDTSSYNSPLHF. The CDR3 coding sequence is TGTGCCAGCAGCCAAGACACGAGCTCCTATAATTCACCCCTCCACTTT. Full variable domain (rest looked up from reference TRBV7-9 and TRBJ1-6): DTGVSQNPRHKITKRGQNVTFRCDPISEHNRLYWYRQTLGQGPEFLTYFQNEAQLEKSRLLSDRFSAERPKGSFSTLEIQRTEQGDSAMYLCASSQDTSSYNSPLHFGNGTRLTVT.

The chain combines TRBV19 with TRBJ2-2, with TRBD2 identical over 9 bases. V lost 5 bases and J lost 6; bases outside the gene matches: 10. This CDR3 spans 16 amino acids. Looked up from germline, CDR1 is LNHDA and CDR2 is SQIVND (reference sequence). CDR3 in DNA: TGTGCCAGTAGTCCCCATAGCGGGGGAGCGGCCGGGGAGCTGTTTTTT. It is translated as CASSPHSGGAAGELFF.

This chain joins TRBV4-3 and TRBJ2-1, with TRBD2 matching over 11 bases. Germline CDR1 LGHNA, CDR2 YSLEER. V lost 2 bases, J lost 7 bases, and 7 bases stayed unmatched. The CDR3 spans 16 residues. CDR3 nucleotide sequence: TGCGCCAGCAGCCAATTTAGCGGGGGGGCCGCAAATGAGCAGTTCTTC. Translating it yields CASSQFSGGAANEQFF.

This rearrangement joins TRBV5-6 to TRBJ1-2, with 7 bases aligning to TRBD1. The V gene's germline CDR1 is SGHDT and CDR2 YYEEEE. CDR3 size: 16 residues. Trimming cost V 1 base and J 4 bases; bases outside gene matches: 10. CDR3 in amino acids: CASSLWGDSRSYGYTF. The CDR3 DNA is TGTGCCAGCAGCTTGTGGGGGGACAGTAGAAGCTATGGCTACACCTTC. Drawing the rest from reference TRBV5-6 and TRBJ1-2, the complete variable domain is DAGVTQSPTHLIKTRGQQVTLRCSPKSGHDTVSWYQQALGQGPQFIFQYYEEEERQRGNFPDRFSGHQFPNYSSELNVNALLLGDSALYLCASSLWGDSRSYGYTFGSGTRLTVV.

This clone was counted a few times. CDR3 residues: CASSLVSPGRRYEQYF. The CDR3 DNA follows: TGTGCCAGCAGCTTAGTCTCTCCCGGCAGGAGGTACGAGCAGTACTTC. The chain has TRBV7-9 and TRBJ2-7; a weak D match, TRBD2 (5 bases). This CDR3 spans 16 amino acids. V lost 1 base and J 4 bases, leaving 17 bases between the germline ends. The germline CDR1 and CDR2 sequences are SEHNR and FQNEAQ (reference sequence).

This CDR3 is CASSKVEKFYEQYF. CDR3 coding DNA: TGTGCCAGCAGCAAGGTCGAGAAATTCTACGAGCAGTACTTC. The rearrangement links TRBV21-1 to TRBJ2-7; the DNA was not compared with TRBD2, the D call given in the table. TRBV21-1 has pseudogene status. The CDR3 sequence is 14 residues long.

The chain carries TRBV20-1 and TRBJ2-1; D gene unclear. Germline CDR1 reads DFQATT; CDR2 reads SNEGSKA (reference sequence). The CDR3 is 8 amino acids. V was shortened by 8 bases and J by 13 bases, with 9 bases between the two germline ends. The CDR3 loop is CSPLGQFF. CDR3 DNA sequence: TGCAGTCCCCTAGGACAGTTCTTC.

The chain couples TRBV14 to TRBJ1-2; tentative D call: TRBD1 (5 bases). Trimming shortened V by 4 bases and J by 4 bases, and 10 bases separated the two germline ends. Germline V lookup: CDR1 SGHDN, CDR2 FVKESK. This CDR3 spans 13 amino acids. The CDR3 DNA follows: TGTGCCAGCAGCCCGGGGAGGGGCTATGGCTACACCTTC. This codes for CASSPGRGYGYTF.

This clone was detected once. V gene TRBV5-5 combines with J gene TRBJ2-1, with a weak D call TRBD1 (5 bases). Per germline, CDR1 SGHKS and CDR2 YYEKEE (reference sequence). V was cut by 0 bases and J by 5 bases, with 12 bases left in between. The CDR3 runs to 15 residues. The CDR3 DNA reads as TGTGCCAGCAGCTTGGTCCAGGGTACGGACAATGAGCAGTTCTTC. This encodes CASSLVQGTDNEQFF.

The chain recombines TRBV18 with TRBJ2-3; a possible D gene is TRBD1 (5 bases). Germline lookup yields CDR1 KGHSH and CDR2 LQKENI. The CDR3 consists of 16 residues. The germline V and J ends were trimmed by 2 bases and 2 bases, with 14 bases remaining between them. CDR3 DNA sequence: TGTGCCAGCTCACCATGGGAACAGGCGGACACAGATACGCAGTATTTT. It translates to CASSPWEQADTDTQYF.

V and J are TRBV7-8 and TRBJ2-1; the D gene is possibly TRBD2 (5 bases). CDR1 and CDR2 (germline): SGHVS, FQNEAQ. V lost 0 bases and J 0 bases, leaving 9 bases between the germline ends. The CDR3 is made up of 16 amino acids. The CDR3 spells CASSLAPAVSYNEQFF. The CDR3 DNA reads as TGTGCCAGCAGCTTAGCTCCAGCGGTCTCCTACAATGAGCAGTTCTTC.

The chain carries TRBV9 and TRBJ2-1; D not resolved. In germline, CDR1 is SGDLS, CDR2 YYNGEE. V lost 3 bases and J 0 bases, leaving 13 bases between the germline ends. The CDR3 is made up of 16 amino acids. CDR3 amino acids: CASSGATPSSYNEQFF. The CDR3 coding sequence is TGTGCCAGCAGCGGCGCCACTCCAAGCTCCTACAATGAGCAGTTCTTC.

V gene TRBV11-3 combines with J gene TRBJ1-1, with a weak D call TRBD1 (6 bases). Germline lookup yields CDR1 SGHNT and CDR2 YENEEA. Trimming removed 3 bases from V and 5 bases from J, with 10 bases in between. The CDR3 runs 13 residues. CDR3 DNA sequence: TGTGCCAGCAGCTTCAGGGGACATACTGAAGCTTTCTTT. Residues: CASSFRGHTEAFF.

The CDR3 DNA is TGTGCCAGCAGTCCTTTTGGGAGGAGCTCCTACAATGAGCAGTTCTTC. It specifies CASSPFGRSSYNEQFF. The V call is TRBV6-6, the J call TRBJ2-1; a possible D gene is TRBD2 (6 bases). Germline V gene sequence: CDR1 MNHNY, CDR2 SVGAGI (reference sequence). CDR3 length: 16 residues. V was pared by 5 bases and J by 0 bases, with 14 bases between.